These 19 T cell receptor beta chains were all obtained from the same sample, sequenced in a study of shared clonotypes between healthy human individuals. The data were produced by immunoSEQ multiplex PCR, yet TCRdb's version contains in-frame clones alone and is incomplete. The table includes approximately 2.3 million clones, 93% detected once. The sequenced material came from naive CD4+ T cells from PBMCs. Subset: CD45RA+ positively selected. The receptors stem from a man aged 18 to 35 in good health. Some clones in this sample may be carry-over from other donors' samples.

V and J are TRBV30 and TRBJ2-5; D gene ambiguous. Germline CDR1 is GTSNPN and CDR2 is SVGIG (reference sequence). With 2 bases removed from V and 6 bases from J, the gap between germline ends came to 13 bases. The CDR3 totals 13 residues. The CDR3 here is CAWSQELLKTQYF. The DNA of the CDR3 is TGTGCCTGGAGTCAGGAACTATTGAAGACCCAGTACTTC.

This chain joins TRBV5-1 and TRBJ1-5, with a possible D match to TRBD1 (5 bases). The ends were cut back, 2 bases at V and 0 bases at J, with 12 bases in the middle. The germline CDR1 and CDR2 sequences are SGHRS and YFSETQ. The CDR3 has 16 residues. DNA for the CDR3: TGCGCCAGCAGCTTAACAGGATCTTATAGCAATCAGCCCCAGCATTTT. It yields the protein CASSLTGSYSNQPQHF.

This CDR3 is CASSPRLAGGLSSYEQYF. The CDR3 coding sequence is TGTGCCAGCAGCCCGAGGTTAGCGGGAGGTTTAAGCTCCTACGAGCAGTACTTC. The J gene is TRBJ2-7, the V gene TRBV7-2, with 10 bases matching TRBD2. The length of the CDR3 is 18 residues. Trimming cost V 5 bases and J 0 bases; bases outside gene matches: 13. Germline-derived CDR1 and CDR2 are SGHTA and FQGNSA.

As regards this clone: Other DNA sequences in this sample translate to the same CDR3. CDR3 amino acids: CASSVGGDTQYF. The CDR3 nucleotides are TGTGCCAGCAGCGTAGGAGGAGATACGCAGTATTTT. The rearrangement joins TRBV9 to TRBJ2-3; D uncertain. This CDR3 is 12 amino acids long. CDR1 and CDR2 from the germline V gene are SGDLS and YYNGEE. V was clipped by 0 bases and J by 5 bases, with 4 bases between them.

CDR3 protein: CASSLEDRVLYF. CDR3 bases: TGTGCCAGCAGCTTAGAGGACAGGGTTTTATACTTC. The J gene is TRBJ2-5, the V gene TRBV7-9; 8 bases agree with TRBD1. Trimming at V came to 1 base and at J to 14 bases, leaving 6 bases not matched to a gene. Germline-derived CDR1 and CDR2 are SEHNR and FQNEAQ (reference sequence). CDR3 size: 12 residues.

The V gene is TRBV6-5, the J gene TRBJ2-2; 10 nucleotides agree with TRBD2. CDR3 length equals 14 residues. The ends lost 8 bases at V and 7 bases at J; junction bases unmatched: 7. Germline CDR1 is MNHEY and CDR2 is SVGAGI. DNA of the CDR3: TGTGCCAGCTTGGGCCTAGCGGGAGTCGGGGAGCTGTTTTTT. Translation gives CASLGLAGVGELFF.

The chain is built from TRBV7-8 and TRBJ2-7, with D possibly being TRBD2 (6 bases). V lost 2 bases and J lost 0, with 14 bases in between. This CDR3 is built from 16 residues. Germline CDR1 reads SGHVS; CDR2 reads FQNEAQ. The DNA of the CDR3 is TGTGCCAGCAGCTTACTAGTGGGAGGCCTCTCCTACGAGCAGTACTTC. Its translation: CASSLLVGGLSYEQYF.

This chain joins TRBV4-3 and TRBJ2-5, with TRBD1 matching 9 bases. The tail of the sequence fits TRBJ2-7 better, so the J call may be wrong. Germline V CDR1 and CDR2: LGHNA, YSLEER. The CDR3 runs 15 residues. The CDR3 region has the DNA TGCGCCAGCAGCCAAGAAACAGGGGGCCCTTACGAGCAGTACTTC. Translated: CASSQETGGPYEQYF.

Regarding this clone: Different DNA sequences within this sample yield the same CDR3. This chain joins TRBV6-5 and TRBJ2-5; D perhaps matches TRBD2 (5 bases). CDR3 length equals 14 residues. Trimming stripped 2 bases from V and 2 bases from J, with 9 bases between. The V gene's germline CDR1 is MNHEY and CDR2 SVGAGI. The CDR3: CASSYVSGQETQYF. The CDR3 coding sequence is TGTGCCAGCAGTTACGTTTCGGGACAAGAGACCCAGTACTTC.

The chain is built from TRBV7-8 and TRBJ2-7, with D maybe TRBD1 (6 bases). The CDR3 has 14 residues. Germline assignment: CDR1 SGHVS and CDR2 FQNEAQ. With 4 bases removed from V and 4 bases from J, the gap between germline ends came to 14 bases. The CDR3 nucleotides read TGTGCCAGCAGCTCATCGGGACAAGTGTACGAGCAGTACTTC. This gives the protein CASSSSGQVYEQYF. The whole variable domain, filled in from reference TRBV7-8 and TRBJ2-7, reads GAGVSQSPRYKVAKRGQDVALRCDPISGHVSLFWYQQALGQGPEFLTYFQNEAQLDKSGLPSDRFFAERPEGSVSTLKIQRTQQEDSAVYLCASSSSGQVYEQYFGPGTRLTVT.

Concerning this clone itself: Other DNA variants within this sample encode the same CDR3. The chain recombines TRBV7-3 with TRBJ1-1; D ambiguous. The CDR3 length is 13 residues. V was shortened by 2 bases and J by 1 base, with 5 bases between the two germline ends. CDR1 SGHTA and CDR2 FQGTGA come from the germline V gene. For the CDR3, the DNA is TGTGCCAGCAGCTTAGACCCGAACACTGAAGCTTTCTTT. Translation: CASSLDPNTEAFF.

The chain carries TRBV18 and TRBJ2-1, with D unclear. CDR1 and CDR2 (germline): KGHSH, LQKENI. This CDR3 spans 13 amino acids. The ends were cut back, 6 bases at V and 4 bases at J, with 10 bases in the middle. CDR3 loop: CASSISQYNEQFF. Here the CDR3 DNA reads TGTGCCAGCTCGATTTCACAGTACAATGAGCAGTTCTTC.

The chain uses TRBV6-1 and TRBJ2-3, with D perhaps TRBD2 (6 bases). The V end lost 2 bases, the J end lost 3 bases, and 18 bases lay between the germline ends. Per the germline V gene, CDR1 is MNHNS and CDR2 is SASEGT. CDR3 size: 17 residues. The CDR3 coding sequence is TGTGCCAGCAGTGAACGAGCGGCGCGGGCGGGGACAGATACGCAGTATTTT. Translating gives CASSERAARAGTDTQYF.

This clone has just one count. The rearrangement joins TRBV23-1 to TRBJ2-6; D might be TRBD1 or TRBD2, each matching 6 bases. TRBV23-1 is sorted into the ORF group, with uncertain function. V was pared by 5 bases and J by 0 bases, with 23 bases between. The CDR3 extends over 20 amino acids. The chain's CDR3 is CASSIPGGGQGNSGANVLTF. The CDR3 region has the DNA TGCGCCAGCAGTATACCCGGAGGGGGACAAGGGAACTCTGGGGCCAACGTCCTGACTTTC.

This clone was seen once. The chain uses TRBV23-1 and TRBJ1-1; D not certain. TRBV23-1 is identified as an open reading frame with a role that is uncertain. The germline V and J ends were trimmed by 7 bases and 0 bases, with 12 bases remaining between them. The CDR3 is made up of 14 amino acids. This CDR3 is CASIRYSVNTEAFF. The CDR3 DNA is TGCGCCAGCATTAGGTATTCTGTGAACACTGAAGCTTTCTTT.

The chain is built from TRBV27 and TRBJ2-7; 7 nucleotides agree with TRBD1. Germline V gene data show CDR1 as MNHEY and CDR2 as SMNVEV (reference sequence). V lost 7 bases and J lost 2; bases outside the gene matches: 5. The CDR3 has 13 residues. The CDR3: CASNRQGAYEQYF. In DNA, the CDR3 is TGTGCCAGCAATCGACAGGGCGCCTACGAGCAGTACTTC.

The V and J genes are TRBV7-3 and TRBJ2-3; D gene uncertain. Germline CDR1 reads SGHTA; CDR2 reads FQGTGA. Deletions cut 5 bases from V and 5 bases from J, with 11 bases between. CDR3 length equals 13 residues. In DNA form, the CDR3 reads TGTGCCAGCAGCGCCTCAAAGGTAGATACGCAGTATTTT. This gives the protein CASSASKVDTQYF.

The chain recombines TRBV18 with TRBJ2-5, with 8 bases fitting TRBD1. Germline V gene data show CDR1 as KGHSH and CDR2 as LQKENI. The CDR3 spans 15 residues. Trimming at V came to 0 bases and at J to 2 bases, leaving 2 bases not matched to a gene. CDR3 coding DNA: TGTGCCAGCTCACCACCGGGACAGGCTCAAGAGACCCAGTACTTC. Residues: CASSPPGQAQETQYF.

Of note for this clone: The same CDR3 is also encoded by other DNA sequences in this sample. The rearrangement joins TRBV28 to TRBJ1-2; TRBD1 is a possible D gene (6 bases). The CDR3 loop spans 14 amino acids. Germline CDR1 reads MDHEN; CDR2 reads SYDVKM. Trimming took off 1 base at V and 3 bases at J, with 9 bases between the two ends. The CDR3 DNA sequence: TGTGCCAGCAGTTTATCCCCAGGGGACTATGGCTACACCTTC. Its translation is CASSLSPGDYGYTF.